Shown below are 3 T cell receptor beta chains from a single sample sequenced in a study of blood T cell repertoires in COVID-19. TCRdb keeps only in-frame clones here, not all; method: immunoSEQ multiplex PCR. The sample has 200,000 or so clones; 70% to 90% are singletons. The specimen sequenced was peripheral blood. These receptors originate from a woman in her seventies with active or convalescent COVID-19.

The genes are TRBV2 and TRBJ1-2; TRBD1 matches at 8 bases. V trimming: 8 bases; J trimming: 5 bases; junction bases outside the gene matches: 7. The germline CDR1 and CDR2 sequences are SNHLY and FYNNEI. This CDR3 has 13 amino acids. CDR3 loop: CASGTGTGYGYTF. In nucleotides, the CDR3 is TGTGCCAGCGGAACCGGGACAGGTTATGGCTACACCTTC.

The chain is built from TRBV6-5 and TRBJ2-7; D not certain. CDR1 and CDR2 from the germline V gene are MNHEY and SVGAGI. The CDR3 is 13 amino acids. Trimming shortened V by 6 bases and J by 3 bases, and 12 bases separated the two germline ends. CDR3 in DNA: TGTGCCAGCAGCCTTAGCCCCAACTACGAGCAGTACTTC. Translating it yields CASSLSPNYEQYF.

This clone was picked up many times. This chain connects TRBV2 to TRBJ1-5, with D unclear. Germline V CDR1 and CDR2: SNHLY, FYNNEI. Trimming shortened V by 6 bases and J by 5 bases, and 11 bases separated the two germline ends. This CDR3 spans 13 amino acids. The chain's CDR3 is CASRGMGDQPQHF. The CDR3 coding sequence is TGTGCCAGCAGAGGGATGGGAGATCAGCCCCAGCATTTT.